These T cell receptor beta chains were read from a single sample in a study of beta chain features in type 1 diabetes. The table came from immunoSEQ multiplex PCR; TCRdb's copy has only in-frame clones and leaves some out. The data contain about 360,000 clones, approximately 12% of them singletons. The sample was naive CD4+ T cells from blood. The receptor set was obtained from a man younger than 30 in good health. CDR3s include the opening cysteine and the closing phenylalanine or tryptophan. The D gene is left open where the match is weak. For some rows the clone size is stated as once, few or many, or as a class when expanded; others skip it.

abundance: NA; v_gene: TRBV4-2; d_gene: TRBD1; j_gene: TRBJ2-7; CDR3aa: CASSHEQGSGYEQYF; CDR3nt: TGTGCCAGCAGCCACGAACAGGGGTCGGGCTACGAGCAGTACTTC
abundance: NA; v_gene: TRBV11-2; d_gene: NA; j_gene: TRBJ2-7; CDR3aa: CASSSGSVSYEQYF; CDR3nt: TGTGCCAGCAGCTCGGGGTCAGTCTCCTACGAGCAGTACTTC
abundance: few; v_gene: TRBV2; d_gene: TRBD1; j_gene: TRBJ1-1; CDR3aa: CASSGQGNTEAFF; CDR3nt: TGTGCCAGCAGCGGACAGGGGAACACTGAAGCTTTCTTT
abundance: NA; v_gene: TRBV2; d_gene: TRBD1; j_gene: TRBJ1-6; CDR3aa: CASSEATGGQRSPLHF; CDR3nt: TGTGCCAGCAGTGAAGCAACAGGGGGCCAACGGTCACCCCTCCACTTT
abundance: NA; v_gene: TRBV28; d_gene: TRBD2; j_gene: TRBJ2-1; CDR3aa: CASSSRTSGSRYNEQFF; CDR3nt: TGTGCCAGCAGTTCTCGGACTAGCGGGAGCAGATACAATGAGCAGTTCTTC
abundance: NA; v_gene: TRBV7-2; d_gene: NA; j_gene: TRBJ2-7; CDR3aa: CASSQDSYEQYF; CDR3nt: TGTGCCAGCAGCCAGGACAGCTACGAGCAGTACTTC
abundance: NA; v_gene: TRBV4-3; d_gene: TRBD1; j_gene: TRBJ2-5; CDR3aa: CASSQQQGAGWETQYF; CDR3nt: TGCGCCAGCAGCCAACAACAGGGGGCGGGCTGGGAGACCCAGTACTTC
abundance: NA; v_gene: TRBV19; d_gene: NA; j_gene: TRBJ1-1; CDR3aa: CASSIPTGNTEAFF; CDR3nt: TGTGCCAGTAGTATCCCGACAGGGAACACTGAAGCTTTCTTT
abundance: once; v_gene: TRBV5-8; d_gene: NA; j_gene: TRBJ1-2; CDR3aa: CASSLAPRGGYTF; CDR3nt: TGTGCCAGCAGCTTGGCCCCTCGCGGAGGCTACACCTTC
abundance: few; v_gene: TRBV29-1; d_gene: NA; j_gene: TRBJ1-5; CDR3aa: CSVVSGSNQPQHF; CDR3nt: TGCAGCGTTGTGTCGGGTAGCAATCAGCCCCAGCATTTT
abundance: few; v_gene: TRBV7-2; d_gene: TRBD1; j_gene: TRBJ2-3; CDR3aa: CASSGGQGTDTQYF; CDR3nt: TGTGCCAGCAGCGGCGGACAGGGCACAGATACGCAGTATTTT
abundance: few; v_gene: TRBV30; d_gene: TRBD2; j_gene: TRBJ2-7; CDR3aa: CAWSPDGGEGPYEQYF; CDR3nt: TGTGCCTGGAGTCCGGATGGGGGGGAGGGACCCTACGAGCAGTACTTC
abundance: few; v_gene: TRBV9; d_gene: NA; j_gene: TRBJ2-7; CDR3aa: CASSSQPISGYEQYF; CDR3nt: TGTGCCAGCAGCTCTCAGCCGATTTCGGGCTACGAGCAGTACTTC
abundance: few; v_gene: TRBV18; d_gene: NA; j_gene: TRBJ2-7; CDR3aa: CASSPNRDEQYF; CDR3nt: TGTGCCAGCTCACCAAACAGGGATGAGCAGTACTTC
abundance: NA; v_gene: TRBV30; d_gene: NA; j_gene: TRBJ2-7; CDR3aa: CAWSEDSDYEQYF; CDR3nt: TGTGCCTGGAGTGAAGACAGCGACTACGAGCAGTACTTC